The subject of this entry is one T cell receptor (beta chain). TCRdb's table, derived via immunoSEQ multiplex PCR, lists solely in-frame clones and lacks some. Here the sample spans tens of thousands of clones, about nine tenths being singletons. This sample was included in a study of T cell changes during pregnancy in multiple sclerosis. V lost 3 bases and J lost 3; bases outside the gene matches: 7. The CDR3 consists of 15 residues. Per germline, CDR1 KGHSH and CDR2 LQKENI. This clonotype was sampled from a female donor with multiple sclerosis, enrolled in a pregnancy study. The sample here was CD4+ T cells from peripheral blood mononuclear cells, taken in the third trimester of pregnancy. This chain connects TRBV18 to TRBJ1-2, with TRBD1 matching over 7 bases. CDR3 nucleotides: TGTGCCAGCTCACCCGTGACAGGGAAGGACTATGGCTACACCTTC. Translating gives CASSPVTGKDYGYTF. Full variable domain (outside the CDR3, taken from reference TRBV18 and TRBJ1-2): NAGVMQNPRHLVRRRGQEARLRCSPMKGHSHVYWYRQLPEEGLKFMVYLQKENIIDESGMPKERFSAEFPKEGPSILRIQQVVRGDSAAYFCASSPVTGKDYGYTFGSGTRLTVV.